The table lists the clone carrying this T cell receptor beta chain with a count of one. This entry belongs to a study of T cells in Graves' hyperthyroidism and ophthalmopathy. There were TCR beta CDR3 regions amplified from RNA transcripts. The primer set for the first-round RT-PCR of the TCR CDR3 was HTBI. MiXCR, applied by TCRdb to the multiplex PCR reads, yields one record per CDR3 protein. Among around 700,000 distinct CDR3 sequences, just over 35% were seen once, and the ten largest hold about a third. Per the germline V gene, CDR1 is SGHVS and CDR2 is FQNEAQ. V lost 4 bases, J lost 7 bases, and 5 bases stayed unmatched. The CDR3 spans 14 residues.

The specimen sequenced was blood. The origin of this receptor is a middle-aged woman with Graves' hyperthyroidism. The J gene is TRBJ2-2, the V gene TRBV7-8; 8 bases are a match to TRBD2. As DNA, the CDR3 is TGTGCCAGCAGCTGGCCGGCGGGGGGCGGGGAGCTGTTTTTT. It encodes CASSWPAGGGELFF. The full variable domain, with the rest looked up from reference TRBV7-8 and TRBJ2-2, is GAGVSQSPRYKVAKRGQDVALRCDPISGHVSLFWYQQALGQGPEFLTYFQNEAQLDKSGLPSDRFFAERPEGSVSTLKIQRTQQEDSAVYLCASSWPAGGGELFFGEGSRLTVL.